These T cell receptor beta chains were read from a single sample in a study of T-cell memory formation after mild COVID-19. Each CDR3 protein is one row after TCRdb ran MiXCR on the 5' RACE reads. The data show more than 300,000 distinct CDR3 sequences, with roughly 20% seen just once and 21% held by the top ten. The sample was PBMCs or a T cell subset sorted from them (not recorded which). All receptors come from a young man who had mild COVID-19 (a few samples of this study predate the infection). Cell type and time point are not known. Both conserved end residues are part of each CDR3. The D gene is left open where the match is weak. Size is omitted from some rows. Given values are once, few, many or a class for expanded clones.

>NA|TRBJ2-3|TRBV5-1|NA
CASSPGLAWDTQYF
TGCGCCAGCAGCCCGGGCCTTGCCTGGGATACGCAGTATTTT
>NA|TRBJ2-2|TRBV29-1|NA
CSADLGRTGELFF
TGCAGCGCGGACCTAGGGAGAACCGGGGAGCTGTTTTTT
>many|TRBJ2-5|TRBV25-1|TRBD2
CASSATSGGYKETQYF
TGTGCCAGCAGTGCTACCAGCGGGGGTTACAAAGAGACCCAGTACTTC
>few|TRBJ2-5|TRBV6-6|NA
CASSYSRGSETQYF
TGTGCCAGCAGTTACTCTCGGGGATCAGAGACCCAGTACTTC
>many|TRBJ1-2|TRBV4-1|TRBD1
CASSQPQARQGAGFNYGYTF
TGCGCCAGCAGCCAACCCCAAGCCCGACAGGGAGCAGGATTTAACTATGGCTACACCTTC
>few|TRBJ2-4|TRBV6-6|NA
CASSYSTGGASAGELAKNIQYF
TGTGCCAGCAGTTACTCCACAGGGGGGGCTAGCGCAGGGGAATTAGCCAAAAACATTCAGTACTTC
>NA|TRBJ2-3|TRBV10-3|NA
CAISPPGDEKDTQYF
TGTGCCATCAGCCCTCCGGGAGACGAGAAAGATACGCAGTATTTT
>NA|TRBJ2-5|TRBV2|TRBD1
CASSGTGKETQYF
TGTGCCAGCAGCGGGACAGGCAAAGAGACCCAGTACTTC
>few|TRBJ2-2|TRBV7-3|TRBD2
CASSFGLAGEGELFF
TGTGCCAGCAGCTTCGGACTCGCGGGGGAAGGGGAGCTGTTTTTT
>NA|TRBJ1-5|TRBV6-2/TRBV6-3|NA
CASARGQPQHF
TGTGCCAGCGCCCGGGGGCAACCCCAGCATTTT
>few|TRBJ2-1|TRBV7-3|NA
CASSSTDYYNEQFF
TGTGCCAGCAGCTCTACGGACTACTACAATGAGCAGTTCTTC
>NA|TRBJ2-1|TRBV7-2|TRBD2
CASSPRTSGGSYEQFF
TGTGCCAGCAGCCCTCGGACTAGCGGGGGGTCCTATGAGCAGTTCTTC
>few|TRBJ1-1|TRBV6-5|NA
CASSYSGSEAFF
TGTGCCAGCAGTTACTCGGGATCTGAAGCTTTCTTT
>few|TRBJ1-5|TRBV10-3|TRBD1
CAISPDRDSNQPQHF
TGTGCCATCAGCCCGGACAGGGACAGCAATCAGCCCCAGCATTTT
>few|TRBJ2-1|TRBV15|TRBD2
CATRAGGDRSYNEQFF
TGTGCCACCAGGGCGGGGGGCGACCGCTCCTACAATGAGCAGTTCTTC
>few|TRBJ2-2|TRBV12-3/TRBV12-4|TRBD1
CASSLRDRGGTGELFF
TGTGCCAGCAGTTTAAGGGACAGGGGCGGCACCGGGGAGCTGTTTTTT
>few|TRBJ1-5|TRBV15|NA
CATSRKSYMSVLQPQHF
TGTGCCACCAGCCGAAAGTCGTACATGAGCGTTTTGCAGCCCCAGCATTTT
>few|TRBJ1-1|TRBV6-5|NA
CASSYSRVAEAFF
TGTGCCAGCAGTTACTCCAGGGTGGCTGAAGCTTTCTTT
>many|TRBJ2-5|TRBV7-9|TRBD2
CASSRGGQETQYF
TGTGCCAGCAGTCGGGGGGGCCAAGAGACCCAGTACTTC
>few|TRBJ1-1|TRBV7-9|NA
CASSYIVGGDYTEAFF
TGTGCCAGCAGCTACATAGTGGGGGGCGATTACACTGAAGCTTTCTTT
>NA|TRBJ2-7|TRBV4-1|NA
CASSQGAGWYEQYF
TGCGCCAGCAGCCAAGGGGCAGGGTGGTACGAGCAGTACTTC
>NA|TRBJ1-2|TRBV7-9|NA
CASSPREAGLGGYTF
TGTGCCAGCAGCCCGCGGGAGGCCGGTCTGGGGGGCTACACCTTC
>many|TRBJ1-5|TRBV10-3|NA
CAISEFTENQPQHF
TGTGCCATCAGTGAATTCACGGAAAATCAGCCCCAGCATTTT
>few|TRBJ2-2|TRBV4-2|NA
CASRPISGTPGELFF
TGTGCCAGCAGGCCGATATCAGGGACTCCCGGGGAGCTGTTTTTT
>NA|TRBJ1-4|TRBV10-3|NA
CAISEGRPTNEKLFF
TGTGCCATCAGTGAGGGCCGTCCAACTAATGAAAAACTGTTTTTT
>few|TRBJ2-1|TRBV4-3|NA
CASSQDPTSNEQFF
TGCGCCAGCAGCCAAGATCCGACTAGCAATGAGCAGTTCTTC
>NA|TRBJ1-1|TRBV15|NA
CATSPLGRYMNTEAFF
TGTGCCACCAGCCCCCTCGGTCGGTACATGAACACTGAAGCTTTCTTT
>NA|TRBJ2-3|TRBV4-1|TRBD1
CASSQEGTGVFADTQYF
TGCGCCAGCAGCCAAGAGGGGACAGGGGTTTTCGCAGATACGCAGTATTTT
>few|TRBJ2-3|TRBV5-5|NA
CASSFGPPDTQYF
TGTGCCAGCAGCTTTGGGCCCCCAGATACGCAGTATTTT
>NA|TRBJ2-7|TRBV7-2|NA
CASSLGRGTYEQYF
TGTGCCAGCAGCTTAGGGAGGGGTACCTACGAGCAGTACTTC
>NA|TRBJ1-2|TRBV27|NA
CASSQHLKGSDKGYTF
TGTGCCAGCAGTCAACACCTAAAGGGGTCTGATAAGGGCTACACCTTC
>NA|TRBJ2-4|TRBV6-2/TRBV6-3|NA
CASSYYLSLPENIQYF
TGTGCCAGCAGTTACTACCTTTCGCTGCCGGAAAACATTCAGTACTTC
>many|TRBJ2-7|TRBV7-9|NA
CASSLRGYEQYF
TGTGCCAGCAGCCTCAGGGGATACGAGCAGTACTTC
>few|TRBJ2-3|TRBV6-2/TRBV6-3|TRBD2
CASSYLRGEDVRDTQYF
TGTGCCAGCAGTTACCTCCGGGGGGAAGACGTGAGAGATACGCAGTATTTT
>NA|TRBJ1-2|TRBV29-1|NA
CSVDGGTGYGYTF
TGCAGCGTTGACGGCGGAACGGGCTATGGCTACACCTTC
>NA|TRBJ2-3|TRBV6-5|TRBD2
CASSDSPGLTTDTQYF
TGTGCCAGCAGTGACAGCCCGGGACTAACGACAGATACGCAGTATTTT
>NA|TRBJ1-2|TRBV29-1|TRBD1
CSAAEEGGGYGYTF
TGCAGCGCAGCAGAAGAAGGGGGCGGGTATGGCTACACCTTC
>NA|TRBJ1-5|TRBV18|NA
CASSPQTGRLKPQHF
TGTGCCAGCTCACCACAAACAGGACGCCTAAAGCCCCAGCATTTT
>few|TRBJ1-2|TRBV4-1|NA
CASSQVSSYGYTF
TGCGCCAGCAGCCAAGTGAGCAGCTATGGCTACACCTTC
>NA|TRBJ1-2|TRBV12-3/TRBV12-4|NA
CASTMDSASYGYTF
TGTGCCAGCACCATGGACAGCGCAAGCTATGGCTACACCTTC
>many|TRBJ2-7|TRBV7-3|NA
CASSRDAGYEQYF
TGTGCCAGCAGCCGGGACGCCGGATACGAGCAGTACTTC
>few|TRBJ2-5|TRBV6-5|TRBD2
CASSPAGGKETQYF
TGTGCCAGCAGTCCTGCGGGGGGCAAAGAGACCCAGTACTTC
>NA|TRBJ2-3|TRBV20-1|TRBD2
CSAPRGGATDTQYF
TGCAGTGCTCCTCGCGGGGGGGCCACAGATACGCAGTATTTT
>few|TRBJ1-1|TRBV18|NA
CASSSGGGWNTEAFF
TGTGCCAGCTCATCCGGAGGGGGGTGGAACACTGAAGCTTTCTTT
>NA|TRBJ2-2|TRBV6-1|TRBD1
CASMPGGNTGELFF
TGTGCCAGCATGCCAGGGGGTAACACCGGGGAGCTGTTTTTT
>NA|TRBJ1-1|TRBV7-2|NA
CASSLLRGINTEAFF
TGTGCCAGCAGCTTACTGCGAGGGATCAACACTGAAGCTTTCTTT